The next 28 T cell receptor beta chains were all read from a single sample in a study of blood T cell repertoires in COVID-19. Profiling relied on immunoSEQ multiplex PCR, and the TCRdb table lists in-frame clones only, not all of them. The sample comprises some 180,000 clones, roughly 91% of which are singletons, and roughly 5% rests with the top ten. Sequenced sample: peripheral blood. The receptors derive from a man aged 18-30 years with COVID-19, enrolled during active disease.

The CDR3 DNA follows: TGTGCCAGCAGTTTGGGACAGTCAGAAAGGGAGACCCAGTACTTC. Translated: CASSLGQSERETQYF. The chain couples TRBV6-2 or TRBV6-3 to TRBJ2-5, with 7 bases lining up with TRBD1. V dropped 4 bases and J dropped 5; count of bases not matched to a gene: 10. Germline CDR1 MNHEY, CDR2 SVGEGT. The CDR3 is made up of 15 amino acids.

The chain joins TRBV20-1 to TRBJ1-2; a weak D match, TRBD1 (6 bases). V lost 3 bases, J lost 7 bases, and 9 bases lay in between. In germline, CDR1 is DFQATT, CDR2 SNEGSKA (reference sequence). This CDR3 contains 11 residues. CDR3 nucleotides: TGCAGTGCTAGGACAGGACGTGGCTACACCTTC. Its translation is CSARTGRGYTF.

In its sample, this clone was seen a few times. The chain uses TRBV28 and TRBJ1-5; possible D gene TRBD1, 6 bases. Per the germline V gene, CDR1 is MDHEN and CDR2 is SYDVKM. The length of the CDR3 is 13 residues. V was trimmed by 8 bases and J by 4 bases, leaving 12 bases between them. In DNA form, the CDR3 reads TGTGCCAGCTTGCGGGGGGCAAATCAGCCCCAGCATTTT. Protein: CASLRGANQPQHF.

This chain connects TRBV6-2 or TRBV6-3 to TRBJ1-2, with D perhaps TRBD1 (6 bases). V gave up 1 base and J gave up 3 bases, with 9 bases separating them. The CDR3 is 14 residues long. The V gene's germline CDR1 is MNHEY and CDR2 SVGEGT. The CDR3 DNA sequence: TGTGCCAGCAGTTACTGGACAGCCGACTATGGCTACACCTTC. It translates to CASSYWTADYGYTF.

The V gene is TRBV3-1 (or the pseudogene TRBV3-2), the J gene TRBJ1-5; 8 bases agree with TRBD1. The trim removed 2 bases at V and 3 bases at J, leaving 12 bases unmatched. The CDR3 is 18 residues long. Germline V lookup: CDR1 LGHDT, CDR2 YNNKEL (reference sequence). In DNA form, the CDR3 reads TGTGCCAGCAGCCAAAACATTCGTGGGGACAGGCTCAATCAGCCCCAGCATTTT. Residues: CASSQNIRGDRLNQPQHF.

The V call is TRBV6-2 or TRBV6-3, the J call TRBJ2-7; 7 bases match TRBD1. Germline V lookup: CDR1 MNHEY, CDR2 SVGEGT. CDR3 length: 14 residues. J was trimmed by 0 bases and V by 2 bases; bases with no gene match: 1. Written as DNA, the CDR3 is TGTGCCAGCAGTTACGGGGACAGCTCCTACGAGCAGTACTTC. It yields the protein CASSYGDSSYEQYF.

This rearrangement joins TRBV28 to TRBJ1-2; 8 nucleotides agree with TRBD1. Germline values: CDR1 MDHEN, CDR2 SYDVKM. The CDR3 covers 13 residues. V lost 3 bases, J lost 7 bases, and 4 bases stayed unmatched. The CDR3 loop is CASSFKDRAGYTF. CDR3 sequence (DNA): TGTGCCAGCAGTTTCAAGGACAGGGCTGGCTACACCTTC.

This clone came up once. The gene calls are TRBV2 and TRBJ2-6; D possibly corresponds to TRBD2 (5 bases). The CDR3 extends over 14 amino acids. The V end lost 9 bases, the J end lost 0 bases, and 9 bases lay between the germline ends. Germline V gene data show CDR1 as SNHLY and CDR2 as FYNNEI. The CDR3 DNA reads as TGTGCCAGTAGCCGGGACTCTGGGGCCAACGTCCTGACTTTC. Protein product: CASSRDSGANVLTF.

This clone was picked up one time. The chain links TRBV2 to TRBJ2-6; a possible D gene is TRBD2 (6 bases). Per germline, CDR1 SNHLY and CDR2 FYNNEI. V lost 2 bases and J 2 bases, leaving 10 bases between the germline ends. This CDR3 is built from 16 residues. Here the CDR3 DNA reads TGTGCCAGCAGTGAATCATGGGGGGCTGGGGCCAACGTCCTGACTTTC. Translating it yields CASSESWGAGANVLTF.

CDR3 DNA sequence: TGTGCCAGCAGCTTAGATGCGGGCTTAAACACTGAAGCTTTCTTT. The encoded protein is CASSLDAGLNTEAFF. This chain connects TRBV7-2 to TRBJ1-1, with D unclear. V gave up 1 base and J gave up 2 bases, with 11 bases separating them. This CDR3 comprises 15 residues. Per germline, CDR1 SGHTA and CDR2 FQGNSA.

The CDR3 here is CASSLTGQGVSEQFF. The DNA for the CDR3 is TGTGCCAGCAGCTTAACAGGACAGGGAGTAAGTGAGCAGTTCTTC. V usage is TRBV7-3 and J usage is TRBJ2-1; 8 bases match TRBD1. This CDR3 has 15 residues. Germline V gene lookup returns CDR1 SGHTA and CDR2 FQGTGA. V was pared by 0 bases and J by 9 bases, with 7 bases of the junction left unmatched.

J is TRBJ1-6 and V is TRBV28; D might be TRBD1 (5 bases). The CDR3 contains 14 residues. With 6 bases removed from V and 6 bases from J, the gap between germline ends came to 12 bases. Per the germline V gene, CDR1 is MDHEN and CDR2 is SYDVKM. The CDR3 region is CASRPGQFNSPLHF. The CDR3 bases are TGTGCCAGCAGGCCCGGACAATTTAATTCACCCCTCCACTTT.

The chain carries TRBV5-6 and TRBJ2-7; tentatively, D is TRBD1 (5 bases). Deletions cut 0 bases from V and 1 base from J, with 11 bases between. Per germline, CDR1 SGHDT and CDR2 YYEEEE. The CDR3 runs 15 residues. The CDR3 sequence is CASSLARVGSYEQYF. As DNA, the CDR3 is TGTGCCAGCAGCTTGGCCAGGGTTGGGTCCTACGAGCAGTACTTC.

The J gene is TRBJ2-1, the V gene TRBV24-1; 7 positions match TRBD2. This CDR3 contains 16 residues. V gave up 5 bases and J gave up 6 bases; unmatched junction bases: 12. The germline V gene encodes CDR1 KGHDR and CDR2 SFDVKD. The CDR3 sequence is CATSGEGRGHVNEQFF. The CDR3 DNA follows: TGTGCCACCAGTGGTGAGGGGAGGGGCCACGTCAATGAGCAGTTCTTC.

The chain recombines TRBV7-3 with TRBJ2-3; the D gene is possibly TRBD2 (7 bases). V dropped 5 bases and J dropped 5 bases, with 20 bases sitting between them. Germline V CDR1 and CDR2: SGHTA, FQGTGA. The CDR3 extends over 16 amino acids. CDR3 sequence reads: CASSQYPGGGQDTQYF. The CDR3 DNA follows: TGTGCCAGCAGCCAATACCCCGGCGGGGGACAAGATACGCAGTATTTT.

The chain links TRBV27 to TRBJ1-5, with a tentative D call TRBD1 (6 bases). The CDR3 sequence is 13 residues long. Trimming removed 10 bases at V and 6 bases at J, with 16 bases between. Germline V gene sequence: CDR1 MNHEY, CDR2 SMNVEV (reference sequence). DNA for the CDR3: TGTGCCACCCAAGGGGGGGCGCGTCAGCCCCAGCATTTT. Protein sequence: CATQGGARQPQHF.

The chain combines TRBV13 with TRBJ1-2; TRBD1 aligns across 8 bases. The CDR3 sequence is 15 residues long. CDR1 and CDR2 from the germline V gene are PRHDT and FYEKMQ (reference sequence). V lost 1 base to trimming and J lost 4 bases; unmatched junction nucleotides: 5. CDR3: CASSLALDRAYGYTF. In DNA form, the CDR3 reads TGTGCCAGCAGCTTAGCCTTGGACAGGGCCTATGGCTACACCTTC.

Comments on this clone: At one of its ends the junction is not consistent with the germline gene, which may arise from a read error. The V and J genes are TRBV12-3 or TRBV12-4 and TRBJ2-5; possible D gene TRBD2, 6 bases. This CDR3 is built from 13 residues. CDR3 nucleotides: TGTGCCGGCAGTTTCGGAGGGGTGGAGACCCAGTACTTC. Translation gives CAGSFGGVETQYF.

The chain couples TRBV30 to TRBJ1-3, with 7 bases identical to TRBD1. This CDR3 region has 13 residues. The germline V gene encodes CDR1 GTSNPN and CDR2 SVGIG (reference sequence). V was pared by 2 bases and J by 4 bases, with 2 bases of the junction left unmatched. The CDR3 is CAWSQDRGNTIYF. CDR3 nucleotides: TGTGCCTGGAGTCAGGACAGGGGAAACACCATATATTTT.

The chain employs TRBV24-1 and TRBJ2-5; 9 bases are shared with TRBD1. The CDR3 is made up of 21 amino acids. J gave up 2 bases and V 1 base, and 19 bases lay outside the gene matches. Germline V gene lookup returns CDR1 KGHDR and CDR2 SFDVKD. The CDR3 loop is CATSDFSVDRGKPGDQETQYF. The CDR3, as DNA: TGTGCCACCAGTGATTTCTCAGTCGACAGGGGGAAGCCTGGGGATCAAGAGACCCAGTACTTC.

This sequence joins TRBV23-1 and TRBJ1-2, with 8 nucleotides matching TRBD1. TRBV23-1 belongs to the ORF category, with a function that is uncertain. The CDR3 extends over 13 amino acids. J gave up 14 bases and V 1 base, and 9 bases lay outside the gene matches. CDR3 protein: CASSQLWGTGPTF. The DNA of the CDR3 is TGCGCCAGCAGTCAATTATGGGGGACAGGACCTACCTTC.

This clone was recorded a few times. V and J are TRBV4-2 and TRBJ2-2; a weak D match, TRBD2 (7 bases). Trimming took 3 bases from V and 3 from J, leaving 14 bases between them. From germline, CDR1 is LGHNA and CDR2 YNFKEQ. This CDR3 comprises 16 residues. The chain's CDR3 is CASSQFWGGDTGELFF. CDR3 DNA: TGTGCCAGCAGCCAGTTTTGGGGGGGCGACACCGGGGAGCTGTTTTTT.

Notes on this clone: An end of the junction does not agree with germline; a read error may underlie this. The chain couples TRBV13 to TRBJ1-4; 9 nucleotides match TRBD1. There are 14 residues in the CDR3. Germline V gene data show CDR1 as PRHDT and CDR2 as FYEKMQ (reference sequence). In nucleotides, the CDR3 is TGTGCCAGCAGCTCGGACAGGGGAGGCGAAAAACTGCTTTTT. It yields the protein CASSSDRGGEKLLF. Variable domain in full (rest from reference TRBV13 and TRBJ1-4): AAGVIQSPRHLIKEKRETATLKCYPIPRHDTVYWYQQGPGQDPQFLISFYEKMQSDKGSIPDRFSAQQFSDYHSELNMSSLELGDSALYFCASSSDRGGEKLLFGSGTQLSVL.

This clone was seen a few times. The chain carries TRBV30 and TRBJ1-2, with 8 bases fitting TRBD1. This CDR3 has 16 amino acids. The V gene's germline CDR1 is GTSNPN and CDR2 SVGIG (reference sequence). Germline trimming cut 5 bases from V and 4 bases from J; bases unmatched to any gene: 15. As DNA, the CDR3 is TGTGCCTGGTACCGGGACAGGCGGGTAGTCGGCTATGGCTACACCTTC. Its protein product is CAWYRDRRVVGYGYTF.

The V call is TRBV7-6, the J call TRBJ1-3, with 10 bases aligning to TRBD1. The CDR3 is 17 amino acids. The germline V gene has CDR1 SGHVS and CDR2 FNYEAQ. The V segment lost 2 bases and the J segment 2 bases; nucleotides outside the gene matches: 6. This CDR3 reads CASSLLTGTGAGNTIYF. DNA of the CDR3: TGTGCCAGCAGCTTATTGACCGGGACAGGGGCTGGAAACACCATATATTTT.

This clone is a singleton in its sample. The CDR3 nucleotides read TGTGCCAGCAGCTCTTCAGACAGGGGGCTCACTGAAGCTTTCTTT. Protein: CASSSSDRGLTEAFF. This chain uses TRBV6-6 with TRBJ1-1; 10 bases match TRBD1. Trimming at V came to 6 bases and at J to 4 bases, leaving 8 bases not matched to a gene. CDR3 length: 15 residues. Germline CDR1 is MNHNY and CDR2 is SVGAGI (reference sequence).

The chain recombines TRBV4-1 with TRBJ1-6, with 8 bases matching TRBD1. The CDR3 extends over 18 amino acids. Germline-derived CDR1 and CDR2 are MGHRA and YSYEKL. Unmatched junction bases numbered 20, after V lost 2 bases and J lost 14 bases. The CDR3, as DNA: TGCGCCAGCAGCCAAAGGGTATTAGGACAGGGTGCTTTGTTGGCCCTCCACTTT. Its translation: CASSQRVLGQGALLALHF.

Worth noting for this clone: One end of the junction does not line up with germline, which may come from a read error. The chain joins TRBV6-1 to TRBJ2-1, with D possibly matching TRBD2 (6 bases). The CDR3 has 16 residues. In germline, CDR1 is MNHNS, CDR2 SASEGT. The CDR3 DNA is TGTGCCAGCACTGAATGGGGGGTTAGCTCCTACAATGAGCAGTTCTTC. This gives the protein CASTEWGVSSYNEQFF.